This T cell receptor beta chain was identified in a study of T cell repertoires in cytomegalovirus infection. About the research overall: Alongside well-studied HLA-B-restricted CMV epitopes, recently identified HLA-C-restricted CMV epitopes were also used. Both CMV infection and a matching HLA type were indicated by public TCR beta signatures. Study outcomes and limitations: CMV-specific TCR beta clonotypes restricted by HLA-C dominated the ex vivo response.

Germline-derived CDR1 and CDR2 are MNHNS and SASEGT. With 2 bases clipped from V and 3 bases from J, the junction kept 11 bases outside the gene matches. This CDR3 has 18 amino acids. In TCRdb, the reads were re-called with MiXCR into one record per CDR3 protein. The table includes roughly 500,000 distinct CDR3 sequences, 30% to 35% detected once. With regard to this clonotype: Its antigen remains unknown.

Sequenced material: cultured PBMCs, taken from culture after CMV antigen stimulation. The TCR was taken from a human donor in good health (CMV status not recorded). Some clones in this sample may be carry-over from other donors' samples. V and J are TRBV6-1 and TRBJ2-3, with 10 positions matching TRBD2. Here the CDR3 reads CASSEFLRTSGKTDTQYF. The CDR3 region has the DNA TGTGCCAGCAGTGAATTCCTTAGGACTAGCGGAAAAACAGATACGCAGTATTTT.